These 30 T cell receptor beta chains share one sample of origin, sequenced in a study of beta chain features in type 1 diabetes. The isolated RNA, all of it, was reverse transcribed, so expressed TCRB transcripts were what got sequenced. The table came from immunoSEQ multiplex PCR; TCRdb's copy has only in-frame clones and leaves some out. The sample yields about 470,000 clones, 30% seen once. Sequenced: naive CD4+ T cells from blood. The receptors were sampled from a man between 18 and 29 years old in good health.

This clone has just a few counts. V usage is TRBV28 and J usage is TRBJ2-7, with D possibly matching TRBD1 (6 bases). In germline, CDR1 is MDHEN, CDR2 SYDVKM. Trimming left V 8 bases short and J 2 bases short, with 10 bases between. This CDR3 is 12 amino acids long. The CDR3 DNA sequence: TGTGCCAGCCACAGGGAACCCTACGAGCAGTACTTC. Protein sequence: CASHREPYEQYF.

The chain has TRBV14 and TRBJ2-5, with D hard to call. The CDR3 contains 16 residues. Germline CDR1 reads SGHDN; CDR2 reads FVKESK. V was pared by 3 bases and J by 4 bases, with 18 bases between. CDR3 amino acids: CASSQVTPAFRETQYF. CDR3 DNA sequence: TGTGCCAGCAGCCAGGTGACCCCGGCGTTTCGAGAGACCCAGTACTTC.

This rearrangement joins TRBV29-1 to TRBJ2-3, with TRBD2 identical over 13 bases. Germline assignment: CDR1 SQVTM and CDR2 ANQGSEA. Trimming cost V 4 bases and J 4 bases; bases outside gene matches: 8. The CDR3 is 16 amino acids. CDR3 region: CSVALLAGGPSDTQYF. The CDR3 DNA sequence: TGCAGCGTTGCCCTACTAGCGGGAGGGCCCTCAGATACGCAGTATTTT.

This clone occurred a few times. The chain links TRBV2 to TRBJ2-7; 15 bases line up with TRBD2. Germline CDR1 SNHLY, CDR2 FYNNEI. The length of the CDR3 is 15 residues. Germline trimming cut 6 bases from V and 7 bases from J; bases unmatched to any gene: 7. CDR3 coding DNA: TGTGCCAGCAGACAAGGACTAGCGGGAGGGAATGAGCAGTACTTC. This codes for CASRQGLAGGNEQYF. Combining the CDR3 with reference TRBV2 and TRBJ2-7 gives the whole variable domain EPEVTQTPSHQVTQMGQEVILRCVPISNHLYFYWYRQILGQKVEFLVSFYNNEISEKSEIFDDQFSVERPDGSNFTLKIRSTKLEDSAMYFCASRQGLAGGNEQYFGPGTRLTVT.

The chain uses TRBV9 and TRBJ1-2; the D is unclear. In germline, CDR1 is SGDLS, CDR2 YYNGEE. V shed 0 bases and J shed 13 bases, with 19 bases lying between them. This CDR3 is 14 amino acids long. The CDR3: CASSVAGIRRRLTF. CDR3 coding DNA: TGTGCCAGCAGCGTAGCGGGGATACGACGCCGTCTCACCTTC. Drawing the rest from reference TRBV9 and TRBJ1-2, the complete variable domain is DSGVTQTPKHLITATGQRVTLRCSPRSGDLSVYWYQQSLDQGLQFLIQYYNGEERAKGNILERFSAQQFPDLHSELNLSSLELGDSALYFCASSVAGIRRRLTFGSGTRLTVV.

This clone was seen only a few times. The CDR3: CSVKTGGLNTEAFF. CDR3 sequence (DNA): TGCAGCGTTAAGACAGGGGGCTTGAACACTGAAGCTTTCTTT. This chain uses TRBV29-1 with TRBJ1-1; TRBD1 aligns across 10 bases. Germline assignment: CDR1 SQVTM and CDR2 ANQGSEA. Unmatched junction bases numbered 3, after V lost 5 bases and J lost 0 bases. The CDR3 spans 14 residues.

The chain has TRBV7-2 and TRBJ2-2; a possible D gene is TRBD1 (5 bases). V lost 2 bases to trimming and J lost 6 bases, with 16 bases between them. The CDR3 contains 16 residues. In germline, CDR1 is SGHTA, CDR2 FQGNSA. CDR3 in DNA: TGTGCCAGCAGCTTATGGGCGCGGCAGGGCGCCGGGGAGCTGTTTTTT. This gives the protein CASSLWARQGAGELFF. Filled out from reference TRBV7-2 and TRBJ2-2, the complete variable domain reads GAGVSQSPSNKVTEKGKDVELRCDPISGHTALYWYRQSLGQGLEFLIYFQGNSAPDKSGLPSDRFSAERTGGSVSTLTIQRTQQEDSAVYLCASSLWARQGAGELFFGEGSRLTVL.

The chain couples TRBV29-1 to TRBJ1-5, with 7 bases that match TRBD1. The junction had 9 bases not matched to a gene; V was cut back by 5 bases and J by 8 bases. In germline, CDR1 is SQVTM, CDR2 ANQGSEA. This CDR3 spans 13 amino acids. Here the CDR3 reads CSVQDRYGEPQHF. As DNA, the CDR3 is TGCAGCGTTCAGGACAGGTATGGAGAGCCCCAGCATTTT.

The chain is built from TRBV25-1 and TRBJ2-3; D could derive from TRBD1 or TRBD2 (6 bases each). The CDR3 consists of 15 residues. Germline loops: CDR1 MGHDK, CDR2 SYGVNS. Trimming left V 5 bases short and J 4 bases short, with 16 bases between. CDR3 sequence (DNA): TGTGCCAGCAGTCGTCGGGGGCCCGGCGCAGATACGCAGTATTTT. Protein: CASSRRGPGADTQYF.

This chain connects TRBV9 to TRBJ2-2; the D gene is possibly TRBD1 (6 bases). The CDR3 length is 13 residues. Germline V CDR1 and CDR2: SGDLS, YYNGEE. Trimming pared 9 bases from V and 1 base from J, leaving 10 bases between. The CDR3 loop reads CATAQGNTGELFF. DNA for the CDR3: TGTGCCACCGCACAGGGGAACACCGGGGAGCTGTTTTTT.

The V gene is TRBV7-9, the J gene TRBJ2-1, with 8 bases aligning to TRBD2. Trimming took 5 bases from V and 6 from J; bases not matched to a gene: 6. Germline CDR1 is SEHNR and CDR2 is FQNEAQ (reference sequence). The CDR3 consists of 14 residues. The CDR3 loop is CASSTTGTSNEQFF. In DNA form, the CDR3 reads TGTGCCAGCAGCACCACCGGGACTAGCAATGAGCAGTTCTTC.

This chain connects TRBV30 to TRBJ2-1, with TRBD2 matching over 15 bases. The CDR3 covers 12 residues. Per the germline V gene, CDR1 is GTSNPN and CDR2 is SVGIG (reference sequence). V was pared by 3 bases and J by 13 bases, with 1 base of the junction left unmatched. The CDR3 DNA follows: TGTGCCTGGAGGGGACTAGCGGGAGGACAGTTCTTC. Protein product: CAWRGLAGGQFF.

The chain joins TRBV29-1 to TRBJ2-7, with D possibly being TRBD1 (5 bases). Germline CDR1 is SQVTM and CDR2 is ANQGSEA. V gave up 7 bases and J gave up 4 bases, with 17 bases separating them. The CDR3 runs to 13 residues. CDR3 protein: CSAIGTGKYEQYF. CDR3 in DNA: TGCAGCGCGATAGGAACAGGAAAATACGAGCAGTACTTC.

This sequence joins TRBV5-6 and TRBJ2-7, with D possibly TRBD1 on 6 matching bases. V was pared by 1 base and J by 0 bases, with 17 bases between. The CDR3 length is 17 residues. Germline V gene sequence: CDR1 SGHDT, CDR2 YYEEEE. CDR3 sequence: CASSLFTAQGHSYEQYF. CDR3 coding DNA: TGTGCCAGCAGCTTGTTCACCGCGCAGGGGCACTCCTACGAGCAGTACTTC.

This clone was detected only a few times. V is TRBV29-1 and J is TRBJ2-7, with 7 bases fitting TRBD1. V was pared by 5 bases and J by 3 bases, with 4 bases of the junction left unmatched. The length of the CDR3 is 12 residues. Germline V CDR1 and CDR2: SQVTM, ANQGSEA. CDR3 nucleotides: TGCAGCGTTAAGGGGGCGGACTACGAGCAGTACTTC. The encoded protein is CSVKGADYEQYF.

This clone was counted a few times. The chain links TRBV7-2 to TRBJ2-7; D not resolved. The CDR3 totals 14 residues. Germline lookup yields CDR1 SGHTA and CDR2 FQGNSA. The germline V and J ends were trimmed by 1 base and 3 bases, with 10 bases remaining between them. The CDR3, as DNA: TGTGCCAGCAGCTTAGGCCCAGTAGTCTACGAGCAGTACTTC. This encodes CASSLGPVVYEQYF. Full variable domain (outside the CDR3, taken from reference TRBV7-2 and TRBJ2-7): GAGVSQSPSNKVTEKGKDVELRCDPISGHTALYWYRQSLGQGLEFLIYFQGNSAPDKSGLPSDRFSAERTGGSVSTLTIQRTQQEDSAVYLCASSLGPVVYEQYFGPGTRLTVT.

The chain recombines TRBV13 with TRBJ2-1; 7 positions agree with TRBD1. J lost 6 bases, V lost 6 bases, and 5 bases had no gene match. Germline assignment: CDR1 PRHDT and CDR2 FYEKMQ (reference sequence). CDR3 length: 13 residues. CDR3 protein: CASREWDSNEQFF. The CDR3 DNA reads TGTGCCAGCAGGGAGTGGGACAGCAATGAGCAGTTCTTC.

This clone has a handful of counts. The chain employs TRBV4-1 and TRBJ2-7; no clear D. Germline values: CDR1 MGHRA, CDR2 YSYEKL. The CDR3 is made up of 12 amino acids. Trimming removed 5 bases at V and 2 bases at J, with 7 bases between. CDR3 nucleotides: TGCGCCAGCAGCGACGGCGCCTACGAGCAGTACTTC. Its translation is CASSDGAYEQYF.

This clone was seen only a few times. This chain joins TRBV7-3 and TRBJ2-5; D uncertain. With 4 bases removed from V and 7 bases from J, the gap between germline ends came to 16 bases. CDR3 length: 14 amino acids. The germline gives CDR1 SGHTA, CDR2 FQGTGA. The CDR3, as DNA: TGTGCCAGCAGCTCGGACCAGCCAGGTGGGACCCAGTACTTC. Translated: CASSSDQPGGTQYF.

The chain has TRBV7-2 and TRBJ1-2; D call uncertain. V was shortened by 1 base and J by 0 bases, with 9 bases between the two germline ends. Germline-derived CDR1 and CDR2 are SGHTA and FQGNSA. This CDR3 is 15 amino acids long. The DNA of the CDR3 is TGTGCCAGCAGCTTAGGTGGCGGAGCTAACTATGGCTACACCTTC. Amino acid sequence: CASSLGGGANYGYTF.

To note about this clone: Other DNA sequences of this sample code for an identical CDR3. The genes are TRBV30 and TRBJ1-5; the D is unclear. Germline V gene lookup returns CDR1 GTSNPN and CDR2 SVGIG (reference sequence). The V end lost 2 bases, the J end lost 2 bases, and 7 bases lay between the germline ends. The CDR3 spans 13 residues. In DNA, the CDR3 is TGTGCCTGGAGTCCAGAGCGCAATCAGCCCCAGCATTTT. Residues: CAWSPERNQPQHF. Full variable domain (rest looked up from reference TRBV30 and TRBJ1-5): SQTIHQWPATLVQPVGSPLSLECTVEGTSNPNLYWYRQAAGRGLQLLFYSVGIGQISSEVPQNLSASRPQDRQFILSSKKLLLSDSGFYLCAWSPERNQPQHFGDGTRLSIL.

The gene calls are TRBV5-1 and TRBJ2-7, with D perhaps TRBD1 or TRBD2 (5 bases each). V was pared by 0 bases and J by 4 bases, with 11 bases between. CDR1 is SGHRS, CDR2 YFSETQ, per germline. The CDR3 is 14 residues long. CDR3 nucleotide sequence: TGCGCCAGCAGCTTGGGAGGGACCCAGTACGAGCAGTACTTC. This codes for CASSLGGTQYEQYF.

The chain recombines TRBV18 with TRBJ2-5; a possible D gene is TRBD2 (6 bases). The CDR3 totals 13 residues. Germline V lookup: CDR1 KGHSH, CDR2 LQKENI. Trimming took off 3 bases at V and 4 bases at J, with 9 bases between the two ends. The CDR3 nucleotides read TGTGCCAGCTCACCGGCGGGAATAGAGACCCAGTACTTC. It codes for CASSPAGIETQYF.

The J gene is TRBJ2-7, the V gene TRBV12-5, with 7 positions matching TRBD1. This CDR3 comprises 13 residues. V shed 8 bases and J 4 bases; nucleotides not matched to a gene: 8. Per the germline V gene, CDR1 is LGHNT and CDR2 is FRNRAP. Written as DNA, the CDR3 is TGTGCTAGTATGGGACAGCCCGAATACGAGCAGTACTTC. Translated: CASMGQPEYEQYF.

The CDR3 sequence: CAWDRTGEQYF. As DNA, the CDR3 is TGTGCCTGGGATCGGACAGGCGAGCAGTACTTC. This chain links TRBV30 with TRBJ2-7; 7 bases are a match to TRBD1. Per germline, CDR1 GTSNPN and CDR2 SVGIG (reference sequence). V lost 5 bases and J lost 6; bases outside the gene matches: 4. CDR3 length: 11 amino acids.

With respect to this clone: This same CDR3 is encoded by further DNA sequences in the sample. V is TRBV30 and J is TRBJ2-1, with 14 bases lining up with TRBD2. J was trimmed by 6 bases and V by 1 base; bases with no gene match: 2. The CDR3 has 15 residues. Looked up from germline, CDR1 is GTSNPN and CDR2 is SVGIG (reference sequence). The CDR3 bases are TGTGCCTGGAGTGAGGGACTAGCGGGAGTCAATGAGCAGTTCTTC. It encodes CAWSEGLAGVNEQFF.

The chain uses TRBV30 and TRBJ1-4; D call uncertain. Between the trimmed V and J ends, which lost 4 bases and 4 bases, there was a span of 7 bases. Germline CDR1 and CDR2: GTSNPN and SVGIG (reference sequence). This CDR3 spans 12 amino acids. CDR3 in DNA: TGTGCCTGGACGGCCTTTAATGAAAAACTGTTTTTT. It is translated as CAWTAFNEKLFF.

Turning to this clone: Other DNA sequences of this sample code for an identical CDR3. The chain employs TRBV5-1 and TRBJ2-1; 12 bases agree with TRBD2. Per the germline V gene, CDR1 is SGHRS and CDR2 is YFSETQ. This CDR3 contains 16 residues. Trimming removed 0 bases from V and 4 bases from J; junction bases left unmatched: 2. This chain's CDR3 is CASSLGLAGAYNEQFF. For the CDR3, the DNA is TGCGCCAGCAGCTTGGGACTAGCGGGAGCGTACAATGAGCAGTTCTTC.

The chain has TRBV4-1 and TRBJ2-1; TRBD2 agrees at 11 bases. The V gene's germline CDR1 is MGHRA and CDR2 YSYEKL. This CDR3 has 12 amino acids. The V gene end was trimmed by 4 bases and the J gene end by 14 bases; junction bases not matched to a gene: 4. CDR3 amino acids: CASSLLAGDKFF. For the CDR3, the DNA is TGCGCCAGCAGCCTACTAGCGGGAGACAAGTTCTTC.

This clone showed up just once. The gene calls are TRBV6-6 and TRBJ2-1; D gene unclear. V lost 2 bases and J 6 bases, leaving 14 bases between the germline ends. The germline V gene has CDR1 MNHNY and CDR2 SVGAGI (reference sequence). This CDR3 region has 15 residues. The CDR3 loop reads CASSYEAGWPNEQFF. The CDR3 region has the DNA TGTGCCAGCAGTTACGAGGCAGGATGGCCCAATGAGCAGTTCTTC.